This paragraph reports one T cell receptor beta chain. Its antigen is unknown. The sample is drawn from a study of T cells expressing NK-cell markers. Whole-study context: The eight sequenced donors comprised seven who were HCMV-seropositive and one who was seronegative. Whole-study results and caveats: Dominant NKG2C+ clonotypes accounted for roughly 1.0-7.0% of CD8+ T cells in roughly 6 donors. Researchers report these clonotypes also headed the CD3+CD56-NKG2C+ fraction in several donors. No clear determination of HCMV specificity was made for expanded NKG2C+ T cell clones.

From its re-call of the 5' RACE reads, TCRdb lists each CDR3 protein once, without DNA. Here the sample table reports about 550,000 distinct CDR3 sequences. The source is a man in his late teens or twenties in good health. Sequencing was carried out using blood T cells: a sorted CD56 or NKG2C T cell subset, CD4+ or CD8+ T cells, or bulk PBMC T cells (not recorded which).

CDR3 loop: CASSLPPANEQYF. J is TRBJ2-7 and V is TRBV12-3 or TRBV12-4; the TCRdb D gene call, TRBD1, has no DNA to confirm it. The CDR3 extends over 13 amino acids.